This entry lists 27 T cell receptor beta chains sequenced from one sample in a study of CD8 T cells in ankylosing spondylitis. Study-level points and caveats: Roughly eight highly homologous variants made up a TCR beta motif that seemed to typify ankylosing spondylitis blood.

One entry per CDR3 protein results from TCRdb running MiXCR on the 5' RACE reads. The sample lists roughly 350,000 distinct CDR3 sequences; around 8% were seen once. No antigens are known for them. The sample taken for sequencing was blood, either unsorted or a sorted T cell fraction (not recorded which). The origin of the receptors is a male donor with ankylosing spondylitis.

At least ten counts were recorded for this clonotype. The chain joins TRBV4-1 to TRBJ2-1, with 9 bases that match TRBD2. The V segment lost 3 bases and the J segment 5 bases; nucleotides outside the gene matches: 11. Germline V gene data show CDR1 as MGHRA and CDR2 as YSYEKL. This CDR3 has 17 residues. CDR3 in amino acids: CASSQPLAGRRNNEQFF. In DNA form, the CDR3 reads TGCGCCAGCAGCCAGCCCCTAGCGGGGAGGCGCAACAATGAGCAGTTCTTC.

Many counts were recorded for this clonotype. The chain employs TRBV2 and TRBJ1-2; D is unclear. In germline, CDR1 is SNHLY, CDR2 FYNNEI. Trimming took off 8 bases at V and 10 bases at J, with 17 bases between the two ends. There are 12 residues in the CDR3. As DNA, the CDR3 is TGTGCCAGCGGGTCCGGGAGAGACGACTACACCTTC. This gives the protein CASGSGRDDYTF.

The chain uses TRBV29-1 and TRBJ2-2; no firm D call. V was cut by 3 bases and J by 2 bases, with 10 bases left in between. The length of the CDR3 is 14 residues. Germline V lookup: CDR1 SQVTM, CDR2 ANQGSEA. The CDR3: CSVETWLNTGELFF. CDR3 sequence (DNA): TGCAGCGTTGAGACCTGGCTCAACACCGGGGAGCTGTTTTTT.

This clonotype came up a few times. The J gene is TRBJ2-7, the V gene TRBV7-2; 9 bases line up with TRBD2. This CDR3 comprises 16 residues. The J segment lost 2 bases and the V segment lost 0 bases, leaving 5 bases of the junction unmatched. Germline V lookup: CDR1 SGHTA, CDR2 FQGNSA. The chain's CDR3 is CASSLASVAGAYEQYF. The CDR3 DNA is TGTGCCAGCAGCTTAGCGTCAGTAGCGGGAGCCTACGAGCAGTACTTC. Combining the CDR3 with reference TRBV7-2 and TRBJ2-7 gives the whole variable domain GAGVSQSPSNKVTEKGKDVELRCDPISGHTALYWYRQSLGQGLEFLIYFQGNSAPDKSGLPSDRFSAERTGGSVSTLTIQRTQQEDSAVYLCASSLASVAGAYEQYFGPGTRLTVT.

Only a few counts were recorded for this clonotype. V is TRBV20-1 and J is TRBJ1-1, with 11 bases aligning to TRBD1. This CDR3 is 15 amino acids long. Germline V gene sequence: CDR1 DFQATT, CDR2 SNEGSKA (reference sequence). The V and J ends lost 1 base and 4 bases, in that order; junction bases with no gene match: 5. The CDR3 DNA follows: TGCAGTGCTAGAGCCGGGACAGGGGGAGGCACTGAAGCTTTCTTT. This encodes CSARAGTGGGTEAFF.

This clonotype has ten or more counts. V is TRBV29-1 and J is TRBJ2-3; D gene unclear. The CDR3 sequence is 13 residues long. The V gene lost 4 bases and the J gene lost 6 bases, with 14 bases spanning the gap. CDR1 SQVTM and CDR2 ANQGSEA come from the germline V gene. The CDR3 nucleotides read TGCAGCGTTGGCGCCAAGTTAAGGGATACGCAGTATTTT. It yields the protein CSVGAKLRDTQYF.

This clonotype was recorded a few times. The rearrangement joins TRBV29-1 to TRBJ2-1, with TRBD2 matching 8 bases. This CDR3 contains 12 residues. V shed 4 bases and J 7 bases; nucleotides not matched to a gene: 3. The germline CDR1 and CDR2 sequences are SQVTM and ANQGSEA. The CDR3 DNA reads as TGCAGCGTTGCCCGGGAGGGTAATGAGCAGTTCTTC. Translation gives CSVAREGNEQFF.

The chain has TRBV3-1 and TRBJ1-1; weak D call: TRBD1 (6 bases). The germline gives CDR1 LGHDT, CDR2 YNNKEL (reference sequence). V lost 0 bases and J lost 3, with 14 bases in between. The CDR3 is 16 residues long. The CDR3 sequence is CASSQDPGGLDTEAFF. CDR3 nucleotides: TGTGCCAGCAGCCAAGATCCCGGGGGGCTTGACACTGAAGCTTTCTTT.

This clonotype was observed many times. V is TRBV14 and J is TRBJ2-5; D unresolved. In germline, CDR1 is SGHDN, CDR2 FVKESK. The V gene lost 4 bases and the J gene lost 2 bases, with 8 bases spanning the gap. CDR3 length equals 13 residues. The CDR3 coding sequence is TGTGCCAGCAGCCGGCCAGGTCAAGAGACCCAGTACTTC. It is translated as CASSRPGQETQYF.

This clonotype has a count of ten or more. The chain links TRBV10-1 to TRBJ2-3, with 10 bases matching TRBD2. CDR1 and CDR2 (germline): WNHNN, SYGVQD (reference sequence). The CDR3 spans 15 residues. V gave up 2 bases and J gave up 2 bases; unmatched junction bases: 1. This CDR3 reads CASSETSGATDTQYF. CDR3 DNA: TGCGCCAGCAGTGAGACTAGCGGGGCCACAGATACGCAGTATTTT.

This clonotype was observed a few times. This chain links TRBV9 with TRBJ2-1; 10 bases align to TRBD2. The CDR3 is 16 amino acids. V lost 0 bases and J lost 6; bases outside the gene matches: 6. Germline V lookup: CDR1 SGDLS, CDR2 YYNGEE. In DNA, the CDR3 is TGTGCCAGCAGCGTAGTTGGAGCGGGAGGGTCCAATGAGCAGTTCTTC. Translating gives CASSVVGAGGSNEQFF.

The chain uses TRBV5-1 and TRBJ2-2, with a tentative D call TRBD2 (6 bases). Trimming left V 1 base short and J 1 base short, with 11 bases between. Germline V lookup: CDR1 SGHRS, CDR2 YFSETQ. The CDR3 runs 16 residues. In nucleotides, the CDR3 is TGCGCCAGCAGCTTGATATTCGGGGGGAACACCGGGGAGCTGTTTTTT. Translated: CASSLIFGGNTGELFF.

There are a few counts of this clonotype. In nucleotides, the CDR3 is TGCAGTGCTATAACAGTTACGAGACAGTACTTC. This sequence encodes CSAITVTRQYF. The chain combines TRBV20-1 with TRBJ2-7; D gene uncertain. The CDR3 runs to 11 residues. V was cut by 4 bases and J by 10 bases, with 14 bases left in between. Germline CDR1 reads DFQATT; CDR2 reads SNEGSKA (reference sequence).

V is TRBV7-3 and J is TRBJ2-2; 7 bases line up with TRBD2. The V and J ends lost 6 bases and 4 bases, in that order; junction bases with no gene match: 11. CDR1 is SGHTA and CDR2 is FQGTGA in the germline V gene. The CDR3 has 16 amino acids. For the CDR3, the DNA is TGTGCCAGCAGGGCCCGGGGGGATTTAGGCACCGGGGAGCTGTTTTTT. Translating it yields CASRARGDLGTGELFF.

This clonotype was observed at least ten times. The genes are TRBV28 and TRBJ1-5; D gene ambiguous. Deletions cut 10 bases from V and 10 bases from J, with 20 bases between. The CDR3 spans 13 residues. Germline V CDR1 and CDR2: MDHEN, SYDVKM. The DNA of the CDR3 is TGTGCCACCTCTCGCGGGGTGATCGGCCCCCAGCATTTT. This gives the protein CATSRGVIGPQHF.

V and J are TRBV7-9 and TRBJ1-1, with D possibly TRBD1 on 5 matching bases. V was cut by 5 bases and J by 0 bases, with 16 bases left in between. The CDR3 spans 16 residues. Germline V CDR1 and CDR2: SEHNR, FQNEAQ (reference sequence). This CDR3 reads CASSVLREYMNTEAFF. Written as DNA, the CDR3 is TGTGCCAGCAGCGTACTCAGGGAATACATGAACACTGAAGCTTTCTTT.

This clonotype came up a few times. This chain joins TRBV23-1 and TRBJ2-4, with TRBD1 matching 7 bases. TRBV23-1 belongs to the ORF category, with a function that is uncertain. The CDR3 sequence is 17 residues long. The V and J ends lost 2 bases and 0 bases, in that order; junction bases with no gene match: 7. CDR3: CASSQRDSSLAKNIQYF. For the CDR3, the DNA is TGCGCCAGCAGTCAACGGGACAGCTCGCTAGCCAAAAACATTCAGTACTTC.

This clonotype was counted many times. CDR3 bases: TGCGCCAGCAAAGTGAAAAGCGGGAATGTATACAATGAGCAGTTCTTC. This gives the protein CASKVKSGNVYNEQFF. J is TRBJ2-1 and V is TRBV5-1; 7 bases are a match to TRBD2. V dropped 6 bases and J dropped 4; count of bases not matched to a gene: 13. This CDR3 has 16 residues. The germline CDR1 and CDR2 sequences are SGHRS and YFSETQ.

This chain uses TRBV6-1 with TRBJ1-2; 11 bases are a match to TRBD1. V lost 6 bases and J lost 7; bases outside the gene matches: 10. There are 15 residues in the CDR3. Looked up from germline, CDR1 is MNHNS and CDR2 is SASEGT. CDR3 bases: TGTGCCAGCAGACCATATGGACAGGGGGCCGGTGGCTACACCTTC. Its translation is CASRPYGQGAGGYTF.

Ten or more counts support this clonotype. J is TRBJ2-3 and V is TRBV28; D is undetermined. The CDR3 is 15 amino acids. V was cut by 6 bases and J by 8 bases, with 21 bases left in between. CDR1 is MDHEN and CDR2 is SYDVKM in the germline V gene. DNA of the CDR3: TGTGCCAGCAGGTCCTATAGTTCTGTAAGCCCTACGCAGTATTTT. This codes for CASRSYSSVSPTQYF.

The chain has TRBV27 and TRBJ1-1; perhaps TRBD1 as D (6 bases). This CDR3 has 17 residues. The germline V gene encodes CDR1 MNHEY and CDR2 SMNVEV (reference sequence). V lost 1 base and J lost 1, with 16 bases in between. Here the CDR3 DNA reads TGTGCCAGCAGTTTATTCGGCCAGGGGTTTGGGAACACTGAAGCTTTCTTT. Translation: CASSLFGQGFGNTEAFF.

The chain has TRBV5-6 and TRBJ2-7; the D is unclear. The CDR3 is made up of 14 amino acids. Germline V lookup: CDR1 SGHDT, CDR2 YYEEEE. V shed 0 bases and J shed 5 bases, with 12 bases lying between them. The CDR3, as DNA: TGTGCCAGCAGCTTGGACCCCGGATCCCACGAGCAGTACTTC. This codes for CASSLDPGSHEQYF.

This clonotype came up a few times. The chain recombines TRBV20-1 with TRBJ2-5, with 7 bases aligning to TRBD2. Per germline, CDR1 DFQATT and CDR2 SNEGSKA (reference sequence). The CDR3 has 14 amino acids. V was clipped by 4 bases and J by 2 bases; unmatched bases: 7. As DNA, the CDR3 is TGCAGTGCTACCACCGGCGGGGGACAAGAGACCCAGTACTTC. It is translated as CSATTGGGQETQYF.

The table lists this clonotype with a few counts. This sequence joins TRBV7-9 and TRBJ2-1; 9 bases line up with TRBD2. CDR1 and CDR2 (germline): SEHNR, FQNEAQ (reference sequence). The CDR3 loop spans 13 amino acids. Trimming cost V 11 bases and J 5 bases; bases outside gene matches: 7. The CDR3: CAGGTSRNNEQFF. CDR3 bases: TGTGCCGGAGGGACTAGCAGAAACAATGAGCAGTTCTTC. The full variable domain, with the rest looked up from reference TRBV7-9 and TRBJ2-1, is DTGVSQNPRHKITKRGQNVTFRCDPISEHNRLYWYRQTLGQGPEFLTYFQNEAQLEKSRLLSDRFSAERPKGSFSTLEIQRTEQGDSAMYLCAGGTSRNNEQFFGPGTRLTVL.

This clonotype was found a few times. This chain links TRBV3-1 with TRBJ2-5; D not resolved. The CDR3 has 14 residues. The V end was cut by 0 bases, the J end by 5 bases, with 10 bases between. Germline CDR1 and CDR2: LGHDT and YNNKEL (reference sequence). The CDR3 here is CASSQDFAAETQYF. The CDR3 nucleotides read TGTGCCAGCAGCCAAGATTTTGCAGCGGAGACCCAGTACTTC.

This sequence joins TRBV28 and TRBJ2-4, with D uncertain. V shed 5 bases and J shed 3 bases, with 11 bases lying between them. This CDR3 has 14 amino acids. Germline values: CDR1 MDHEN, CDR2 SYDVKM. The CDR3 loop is CASSEPGHKNIQYF. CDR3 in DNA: TGTGCCAGCAGTGAGCCGGGCCACAAAAACATTCAGTACTTC.

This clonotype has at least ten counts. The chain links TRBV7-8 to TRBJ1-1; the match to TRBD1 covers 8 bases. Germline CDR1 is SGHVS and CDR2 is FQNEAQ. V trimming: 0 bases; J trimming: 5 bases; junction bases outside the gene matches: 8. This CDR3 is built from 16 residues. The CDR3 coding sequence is TGTGCCAGCAGCTTAGCGTATCCAGGGGGCTGGACTGAAGCTTTCTTT. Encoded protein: CASSLAYPGGWTEAFF.